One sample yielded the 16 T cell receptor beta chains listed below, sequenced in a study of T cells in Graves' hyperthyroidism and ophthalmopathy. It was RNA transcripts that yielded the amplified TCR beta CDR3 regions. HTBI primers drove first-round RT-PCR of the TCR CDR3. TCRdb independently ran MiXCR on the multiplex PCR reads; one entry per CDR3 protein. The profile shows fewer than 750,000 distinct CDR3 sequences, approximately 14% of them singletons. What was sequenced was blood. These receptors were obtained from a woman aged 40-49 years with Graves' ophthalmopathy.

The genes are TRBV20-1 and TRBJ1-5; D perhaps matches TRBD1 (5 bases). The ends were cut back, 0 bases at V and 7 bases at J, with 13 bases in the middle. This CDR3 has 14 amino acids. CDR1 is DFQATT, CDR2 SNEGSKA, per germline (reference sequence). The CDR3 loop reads CSARDQGGGQPQHF. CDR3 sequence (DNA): TGCAGTGCTAGAGATCAGGGAGGTGGGCAGCCCCAGCATTTT.

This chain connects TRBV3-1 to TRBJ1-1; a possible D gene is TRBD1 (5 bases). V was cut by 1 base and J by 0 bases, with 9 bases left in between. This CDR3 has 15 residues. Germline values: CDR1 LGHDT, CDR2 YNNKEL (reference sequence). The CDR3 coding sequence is TGTGCCAGCAGCCAAGGGGGGACGATGAACACTGAAGCTTTCTTT. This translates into CASSQGGTMNTEAFF.

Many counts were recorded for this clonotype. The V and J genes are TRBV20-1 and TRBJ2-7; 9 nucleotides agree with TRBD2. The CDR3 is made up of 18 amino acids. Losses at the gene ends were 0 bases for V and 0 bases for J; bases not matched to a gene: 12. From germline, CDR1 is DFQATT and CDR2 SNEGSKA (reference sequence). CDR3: CSARDGEIAGAFSYEQYF. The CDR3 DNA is TGCAGTGCTAGAGATGGCGAGATAGCGGGAGCCTTCTCCTACGAGCAGTACTTC.

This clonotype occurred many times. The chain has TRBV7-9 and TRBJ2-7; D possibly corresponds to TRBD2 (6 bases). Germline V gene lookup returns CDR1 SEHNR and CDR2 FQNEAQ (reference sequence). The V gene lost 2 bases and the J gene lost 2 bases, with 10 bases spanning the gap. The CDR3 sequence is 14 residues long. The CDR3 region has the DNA TGTGCCAGCAGCTTATATGGGGGGACCTACGAGCAGTACTTC. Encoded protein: CASSLYGGTYEQYF.

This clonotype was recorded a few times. The CDR3 spells CASSLGHGDYEQYF. CDR3 DNA sequence: TGTGCCAGCAGCTTAGGGCATGGGGACTACGAGCAGTACTTC. This chain connects TRBV7-6 to TRBJ2-7; D remains unclear. There are 14 residues in the CDR3. Germline V lookup: CDR1 SGHVS, CDR2 FNYEAQ. V lost 1 base, J lost 3 bases, and 10 bases lay in between. Full variable domain (rest looked up from reference TRBV7-6 and TRBJ2-7): GAGVSQSPRYKVTKRGQDVALRCDPISGHVSLYWYRQALGQGPEFLTYFNYEAQQDKSGLPNDRFSAERPEGSISTLTIQRTEQRDSAMYRCASSLGHGDYEQYFGPGTRLTVT.

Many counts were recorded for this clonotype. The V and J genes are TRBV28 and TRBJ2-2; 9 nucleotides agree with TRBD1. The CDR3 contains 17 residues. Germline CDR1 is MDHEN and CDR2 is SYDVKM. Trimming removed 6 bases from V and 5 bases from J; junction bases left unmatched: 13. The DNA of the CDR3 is TGTGCCAGCAGAAGGGACAGGGCATTTCAGCGGACCGGGGAGCTGTTTTTT. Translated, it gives CASRRDRAFQRTGELFF. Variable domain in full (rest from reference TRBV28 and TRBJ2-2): DVKVTQSSRYLVKRTGEKVFLECVQDMDHENMFWYRQDPGLGLRLIYFSYDVKMKEKGDIPEGYSVSREKKERFSLILESASTNQTSMYLCASRRDRAFQRTGELFFGEGSRLTVL.

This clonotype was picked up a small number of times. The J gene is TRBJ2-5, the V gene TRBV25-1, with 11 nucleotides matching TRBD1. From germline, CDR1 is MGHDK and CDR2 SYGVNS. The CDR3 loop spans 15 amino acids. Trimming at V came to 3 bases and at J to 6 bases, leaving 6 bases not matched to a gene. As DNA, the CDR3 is TGTGCCAGCAGTGACCCCGGACAGGGGGCAAAGACCCAGTACTTC. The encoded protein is CASSDPGQGAKTQYF.

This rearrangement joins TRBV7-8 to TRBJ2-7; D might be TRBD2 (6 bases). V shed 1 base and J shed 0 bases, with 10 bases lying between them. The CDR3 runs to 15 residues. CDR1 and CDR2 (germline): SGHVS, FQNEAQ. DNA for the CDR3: TGTGCCAGCAGCTTAGTGGTCGGGAGCTCCTACGAGCAGTACTTC. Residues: CASSLVVGSSYEQYF.

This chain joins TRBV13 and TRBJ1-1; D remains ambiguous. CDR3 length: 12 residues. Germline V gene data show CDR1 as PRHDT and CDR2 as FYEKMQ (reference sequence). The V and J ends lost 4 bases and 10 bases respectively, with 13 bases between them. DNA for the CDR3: TGTGCCAGCAGCTCTGGCTCCAAGGGAGCTTTCTTT. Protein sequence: CASSSGSKGAFF.

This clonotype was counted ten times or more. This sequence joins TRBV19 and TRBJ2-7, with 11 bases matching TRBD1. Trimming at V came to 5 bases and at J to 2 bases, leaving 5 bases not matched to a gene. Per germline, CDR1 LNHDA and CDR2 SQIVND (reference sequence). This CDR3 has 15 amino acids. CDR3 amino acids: CASSGGQGAAYEQYF. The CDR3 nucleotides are TGTGCCAGTAGTGGAGGACAGGGGGCGGCCTACGAGCAGTACTTC.

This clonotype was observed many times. For the CDR3, the DNA is TGTGCCAGCGCGCGGGAGGTTACCTACGAGCAGTACTTC. Protein: CASAREVTYEQYF. This rearrangement joins TRBV6-5 to TRBJ2-7; 8 bases agree with TRBD2. The CDR3 is 13 amino acids. From germline, CDR1 is MNHEY and CDR2 SVGAGI. V gave up 8 bases and J gave up 2 bases; unmatched junction bases: 5.

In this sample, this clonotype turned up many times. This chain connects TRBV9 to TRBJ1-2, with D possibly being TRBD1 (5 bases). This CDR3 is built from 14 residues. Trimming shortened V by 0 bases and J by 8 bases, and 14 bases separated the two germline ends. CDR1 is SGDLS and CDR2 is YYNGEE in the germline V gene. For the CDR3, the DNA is TGTGCCAGCAGCGTAGAGGAGGGGTCGAGCGGCTACACCTTC. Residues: CASSVEEGSSGYTF.

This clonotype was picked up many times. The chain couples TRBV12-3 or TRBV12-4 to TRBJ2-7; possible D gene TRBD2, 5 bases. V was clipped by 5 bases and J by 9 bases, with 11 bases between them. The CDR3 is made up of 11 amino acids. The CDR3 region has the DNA TGTGCCAGCAGTCAGCGGCTTGCGCAGTACTTC. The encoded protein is CASSQRLAQYF.

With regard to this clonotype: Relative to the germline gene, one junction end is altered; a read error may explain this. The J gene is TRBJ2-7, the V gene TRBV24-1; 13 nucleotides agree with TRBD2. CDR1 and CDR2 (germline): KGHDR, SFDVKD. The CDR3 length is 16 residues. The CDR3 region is CATSDLGTSGIYGQYF. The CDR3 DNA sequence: TGTGCCACCAGTGATTTGGGGACTAGCGGGATCTACGGGCAGTACTTC.

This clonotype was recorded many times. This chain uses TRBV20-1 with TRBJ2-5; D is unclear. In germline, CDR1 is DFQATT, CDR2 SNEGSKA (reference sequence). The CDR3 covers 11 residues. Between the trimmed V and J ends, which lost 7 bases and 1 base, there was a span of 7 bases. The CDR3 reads CSVTVQETQYF. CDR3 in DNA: TGCAGTGTAACAGTCCAAGAGACCCAGTACTTC.

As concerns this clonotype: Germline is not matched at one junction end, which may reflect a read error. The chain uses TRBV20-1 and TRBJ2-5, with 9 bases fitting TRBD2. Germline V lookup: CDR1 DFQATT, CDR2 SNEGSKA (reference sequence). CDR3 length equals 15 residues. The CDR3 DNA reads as TGCAGTGCTAGCGCATTAGCGGGAGTGGAAGAGAGCCAGTACTTC. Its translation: CSASALAGVEESQYF.